This T cell receptor (beta chain) was profiled in a study of Graves' ophthalmopathy and Graves' hyperthyroidism. For the study at large: Researchers classed hyperthyroidism as stable given no ophthalmopathy within 18 months of follow-up.

Scientists amplified the TCR beta CDR3 regions from RNA transcripts. Investigators did first-round RT-PCR with HTBI primers, then second-round multiplex PCR. In TCRdb, the multiplex PCR reads were re-called with MiXCR into one record per CDR3 protein. The data contain about 1.2 million distinct CDR3 sequences, 35% to 40% of them singletons. This clonotype turned up a few times. CDR1 is SGHRS, CDR2 YFSETQ, per germline. V was shortened by 2 bases and J by 4 bases, with 12 bases between the two germline ends. The CDR3 loop spans 14 amino acids. The TCR sequence derives from an adult man with Graves' hyperthyroidism. The sequenced material came from peripheral blood or thyroid tissue (not recorded which). The chain combines TRBV5-1 with TRBJ2-5; no firm D call. The DNA for the CDR3 is TGCGCCAGCAGCTTTCCAGGATCCACAGAGACCCAGTACTTC. Protein sequence: CASSFPGSTETQYF.